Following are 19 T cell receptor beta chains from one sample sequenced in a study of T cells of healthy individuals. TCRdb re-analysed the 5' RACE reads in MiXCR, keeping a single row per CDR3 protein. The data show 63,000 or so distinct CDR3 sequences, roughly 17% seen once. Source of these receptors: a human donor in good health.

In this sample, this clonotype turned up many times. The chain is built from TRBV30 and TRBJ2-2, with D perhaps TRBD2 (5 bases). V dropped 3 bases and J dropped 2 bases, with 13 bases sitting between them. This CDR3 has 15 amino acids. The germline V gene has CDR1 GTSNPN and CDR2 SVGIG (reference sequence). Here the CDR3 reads CAWRPPRGNTGELFF. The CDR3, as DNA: TGTGCCTGGAGGCCCCCTCGGGGAAACACCGGGGAGCTGTTTTTT. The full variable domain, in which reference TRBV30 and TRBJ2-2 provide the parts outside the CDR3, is SQTIHQWPATLVQPVGSPLSLECTVEGTSNPNLYWYRQAAGRGLQLLFYSVGIGQISSEVPQNLSASRPQDRQFILSSKKLLLSDSGFYLCAWRPPRGNTGELFFGEGSRLTVL.

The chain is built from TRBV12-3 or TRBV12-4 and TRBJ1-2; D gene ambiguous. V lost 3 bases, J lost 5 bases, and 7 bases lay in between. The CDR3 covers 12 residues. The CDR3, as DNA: TGTGCCAGCAGTTTTGCGGGATATGGCTACACCTTC. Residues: CASSFAGYGYTF.

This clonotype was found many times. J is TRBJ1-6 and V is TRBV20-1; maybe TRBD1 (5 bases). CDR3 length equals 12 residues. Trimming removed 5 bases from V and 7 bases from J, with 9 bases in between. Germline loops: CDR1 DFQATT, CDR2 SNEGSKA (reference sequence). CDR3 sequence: CSAEKGNSPLHF. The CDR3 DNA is TGCAGTGCTGAGAAGGGGAATTCACCCCTCCACTTT.

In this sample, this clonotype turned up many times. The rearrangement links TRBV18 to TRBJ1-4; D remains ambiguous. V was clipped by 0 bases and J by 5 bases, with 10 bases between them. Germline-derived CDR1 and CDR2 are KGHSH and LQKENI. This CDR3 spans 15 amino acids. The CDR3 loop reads CASSPPGGRNEKLFF. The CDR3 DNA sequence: TGTGCCAGCTCACCACCTGGTGGAAGGAATGAAAAACTGTTTTTT.

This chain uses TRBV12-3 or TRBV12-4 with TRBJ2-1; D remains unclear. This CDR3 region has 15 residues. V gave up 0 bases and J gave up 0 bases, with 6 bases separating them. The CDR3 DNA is TGTGCCAGCAGTTTAGCGGGCCACTCCTACAATGAGCAGTTCTTC. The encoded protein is CASSLAGHSYNEQFF.

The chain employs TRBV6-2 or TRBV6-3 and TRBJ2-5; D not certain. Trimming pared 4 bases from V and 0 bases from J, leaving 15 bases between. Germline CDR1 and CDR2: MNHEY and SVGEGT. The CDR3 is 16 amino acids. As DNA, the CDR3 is TGTGCCAGCAGTTGGGTAGCAGAGTTTAACCAAGAGACCCAGTACTTC. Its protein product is CASSWVAEFNQETQYF.

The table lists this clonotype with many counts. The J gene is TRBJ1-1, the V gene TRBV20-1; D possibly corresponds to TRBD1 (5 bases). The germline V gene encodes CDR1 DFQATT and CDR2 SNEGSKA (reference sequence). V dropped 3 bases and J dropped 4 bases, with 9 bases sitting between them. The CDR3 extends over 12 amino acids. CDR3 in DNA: TGCAGTGCTAGCAGGGCTAGCACTGAAGCTTTCTTT. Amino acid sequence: CSASRASTEAFF.

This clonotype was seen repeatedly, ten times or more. In DNA, the CDR3 is TGTGCCAGCAGTCTCGGGAGTCAGCCCCAGCATTTT. Residues: CASSLGSQPQHF. This rearrangement joins TRBV6-2 or TRBV6-3 to TRBJ1-5; no firm D call. Trimming took 5 bases from V and 6 from J, leaving 8 bases between them. Germline V CDR1 and CDR2: MNHEY, SVGEGT. The CDR3 has 12 residues.

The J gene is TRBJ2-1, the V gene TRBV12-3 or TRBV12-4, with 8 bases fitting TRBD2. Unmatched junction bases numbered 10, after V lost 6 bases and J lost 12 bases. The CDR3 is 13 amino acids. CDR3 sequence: CASSLKGSGRQFF. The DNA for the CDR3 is TGTGCCAGCAGCTTAAAAGGAAGCGGGAGGCAGTTCTTC.

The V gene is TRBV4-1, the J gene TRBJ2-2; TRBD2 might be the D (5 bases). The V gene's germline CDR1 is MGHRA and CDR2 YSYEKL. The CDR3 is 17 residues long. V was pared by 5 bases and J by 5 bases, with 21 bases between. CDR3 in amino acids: CASSAAAHMSGTGELFF. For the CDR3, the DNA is TGCGCCAGCAGCGCAGCAGCCCATATGTCGGGGACCGGGGAGCTGTTTTTT.

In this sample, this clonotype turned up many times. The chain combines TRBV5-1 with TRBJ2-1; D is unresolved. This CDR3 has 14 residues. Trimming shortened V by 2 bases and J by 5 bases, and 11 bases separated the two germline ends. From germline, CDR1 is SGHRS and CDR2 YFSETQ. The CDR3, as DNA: TGCGCCAGCAGCTTTCGGTGGGAAAACAATGAGCAGTTCTTC. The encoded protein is CASSFRWENNEQFF. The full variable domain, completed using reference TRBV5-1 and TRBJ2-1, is KAGVTQTPRYLIKTRGQQVTLSCSPISGHRSVSWYQQTPGQGLQFLFEYFSETQRNKGNFPGRFSGRQFSNSRSEMNVSTLELGDSALYLCASSFRWENNEQFFGPGTRLTVL.

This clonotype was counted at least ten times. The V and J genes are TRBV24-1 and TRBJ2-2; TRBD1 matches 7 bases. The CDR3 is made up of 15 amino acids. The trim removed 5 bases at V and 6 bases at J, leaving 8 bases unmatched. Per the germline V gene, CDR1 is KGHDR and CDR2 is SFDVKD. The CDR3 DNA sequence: TGTGCCACCAGTGCGACGACAGGGCTTGCCGGGGAGCTGTTTTTT. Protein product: CATSATTGLAGELFF.

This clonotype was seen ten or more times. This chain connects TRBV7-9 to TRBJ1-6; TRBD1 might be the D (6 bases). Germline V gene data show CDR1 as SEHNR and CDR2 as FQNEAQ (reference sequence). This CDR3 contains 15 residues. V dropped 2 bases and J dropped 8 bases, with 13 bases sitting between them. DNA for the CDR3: TGTGCCAGCAGCTTACAGGGGCCGGGGGATTCACCCCTCCACTTT. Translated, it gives CASSLQGPGDSPLHF.

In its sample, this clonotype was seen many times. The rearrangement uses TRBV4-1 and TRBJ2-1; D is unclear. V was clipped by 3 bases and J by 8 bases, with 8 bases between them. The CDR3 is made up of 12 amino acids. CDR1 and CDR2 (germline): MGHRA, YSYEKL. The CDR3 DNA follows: TGCGCCAGCAGCCAGGCTGGCGATGAGCAGTTCTTC. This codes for CASSQAGDEQFF.

The DNA for the CDR3 is TGTGCCAGCAGTTTTTGGGGGCTCTCCCGAAATGAGCAGTTCTTC. Encoded protein: CASSFWGLSRNEQFF. V is TRBV28 and J is TRBJ2-1; perhaps TRBD1 as D (6 bases). V lost 3 bases to trimming and J lost 7 bases, with 16 bases between them. Germline V gene data show CDR1 as MDHEN and CDR2 as SYDVKM. The CDR3 is made up of 15 amino acids.

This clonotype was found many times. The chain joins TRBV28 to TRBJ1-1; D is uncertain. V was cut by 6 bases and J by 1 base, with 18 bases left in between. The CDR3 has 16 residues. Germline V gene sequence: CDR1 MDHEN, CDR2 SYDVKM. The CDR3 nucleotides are TGTGCCAGCAGCTTTGAGCGTTCTGCGGGGAACACTGAAGCTTTCTTT. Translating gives CASSFERSAGNTEAFF.

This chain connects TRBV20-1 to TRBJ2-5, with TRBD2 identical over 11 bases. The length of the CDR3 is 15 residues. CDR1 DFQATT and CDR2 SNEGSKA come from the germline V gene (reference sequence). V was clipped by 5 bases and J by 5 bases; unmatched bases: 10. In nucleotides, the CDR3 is TGCAGTGCTCCGCAACTACTAGCGGGGGCTGAGACCCAGTACTTC. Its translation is CSAPQLLAGAETQYF.

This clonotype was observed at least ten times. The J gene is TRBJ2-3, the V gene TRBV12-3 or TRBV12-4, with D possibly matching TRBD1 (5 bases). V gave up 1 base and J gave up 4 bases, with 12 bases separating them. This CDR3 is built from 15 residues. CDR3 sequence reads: CASSLEPGSADTQYF. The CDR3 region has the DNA TGTGCCAGCAGTTTAGAGCCAGGGTCGGCAGATACGCAGTATTTT.

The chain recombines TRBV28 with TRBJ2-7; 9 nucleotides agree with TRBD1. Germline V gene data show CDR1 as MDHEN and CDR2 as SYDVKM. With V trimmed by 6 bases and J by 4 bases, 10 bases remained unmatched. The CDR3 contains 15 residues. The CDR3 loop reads CASRATGTGSYEQYF. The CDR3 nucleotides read TGTGCCAGCAGGGCAACCGGGACAGGGTCTTACGAGCAGTACTTC.